This T cell receptor (beta chain) emerged from a study of T cell repertoires in cytomegalovirus infection. As for the study in general: A matching HLA type, together with CMV infection, was signaled by public TCR beta signatures.

In germline, CDR1 is SGHTA, CDR2 FQGNSA. This CDR3 contains 17 residues. Trimming took off 5 bases at V and 4 bases at J, with 22 bases between the two ends. TCRdb redid the calling of the reads with MiXCR, one entry per CDR3 protein. The sample records a few hundred thousand distinct CDR3 sequences, around 27% being singletons. This clonotype was recorded at least ten times. What it binds is not known. Broader study findings: HLA-C-restricted CMV clonotypes gave the most frequent clonotype in two of eight donors.

J is TRBJ2-3 and V is TRBV7-2; a possible D gene is TRBD1 (6 bases). The TCR comes from a human donor in good health (CMV status not recorded). Some clones in this sample may be carry-over from other donors' samples. Specimen: PBMCs. The CDR3 spells CASSHYTNTGFPDTQYF. CDR3 coding DNA: TGTGCCAGCAGCCATTATACCAACACAGGGTTCCCAGATACGCAGTATTTT.